This T cell receptor (beta chain) was sequenced in a study of blood T cell repertoires in COVID-19. Across the whole study: Samples representing acute and convalescent COVID-19 were sourced from the United States, Italy and Spain.

Germline V CDR1 and CDR2: LGHDT, YNNKEL (reference sequence). The CDR3 loop spans 15 amino acids. V was cut by 1 base and J by 5 bases, with 11 bases left in between. Per the authors' pipeline: The assay estimated nucleated cells by amplifying reference gene primers. Repertoires were generated with immunoSEQ multiplex PCR, while TCRdb's copy carries only in-frame clones and drops some. V and J calls and clone size are as listed in that table; D and trimming were resolved from the DNA. The sample yields about 110,000 clones, around four fifths seen once. This sequence was found in a woman between 65 and 79 years old with acute or convalescent COVID-19. The J gene is TRBJ2-2, the V gene TRBV3-1 (or the pseudogene TRBV3-2), with D possibly being TRBD2 (6 bases). Input material: peripheral blood. CDR3 in amino acids: CASSQVWSGTGELFF. CDR3 in DNA: TGTGCCAGCAGCCAAGTGTGGAGCGGGACCGGGGAGCTGTTTTTT.